Below, 6 T cell receptor beta chains from the same sample are listed, as sequenced in a study of cytomegalovirus exposure and HLA in healthy donors. PCR was performed using 60 Vbeta and 13 Jbeta primers. Method: immunoSEQ multiplex PCR; TCRdb's copy keeps in-frame clones and lacks some. Of about 77,000 clones in the sample, roughly four fifths are singletons; the top ten hold 3.5% to 5.5%. Specimen: PBMCs. All receptors derive from a man aged 40-49 years in good health and CMV-seronegative.

The chain links TRBV11-2 to TRBJ1-5; a weak D match, TRBD1 (5 bases). This CDR3 has 15 amino acids. CDR1 is SGHAT, CDR2 FQNNGV, per germline. Trimming left V 2 bases short and J 2 bases short, with 10 bases between. The CDR3 loop reads CASSLSGWGNQPQHF. The CDR3 nucleotides are TGTGCCAGCAGCTTATCAGGGTGGGGCAATCAGCCCCAGCATTTT.

The V and J genes are TRBV10-3 and TRBJ1-6; 9 bases are shared with TRBD1. Germline-derived CDR1 and CDR2 are ENHRY and SYGVKD. The CDR3 is made up of 14 amino acids. The trim removed 5 bases at V and 7 bases at J, leaving 3 bases unmatched. This CDR3 reads CAISRDRENSPLHF. The CDR3 DNA reads TGTGCCATCAGTCGGGACAGGGAAAATTCACCCCTCCACTTT.

The rearrangement links TRBV7-9 to TRBJ2-6, with D unresolved. CDR1 and CDR2 from the germline V gene are SEHNR and FQNEAQ (reference sequence). Trimming shortened V by 5 bases and J by 0 bases, and 11 bases separated the two germline ends. CDR3 length: 16 amino acids. CDR3 DNA sequence: TGTGCCAGCAGCACCCAAGTGGCCTCTGGGGCCAACGTCCTGACTTTC. Protein: CASSTQVASGANVLTF. Combining the CDR3 with reference TRBV7-9 and TRBJ2-6 gives the whole variable domain DTGVSQNPRHKITKRGQNVTFRCDPISEHNRLYWYRQTLGQGPEFLTYFQNEAQLEKSRLLSDRFSAERPKGSFSTLEIQRTEQGDSAMYLCASSTQVASGANVLTFGAGSRLTVL.

The chain combines TRBV5-6 with TRBJ2-3; 12 bases map to TRBD2. Germline-derived CDR1 and CDR2 are SGHDT and YYEEEE. Trimming cost V 4 bases and J 5 bases; bases outside gene matches: 8. The CDR3 has 16 amino acids. This CDR3 reads CASSRPTSGRIDTQYF. In DNA form, the CDR3 reads TGTGCCAGCAGCCGACCCACTAGCGGGAGGATAGATACGCAGTATTTT.

CDR3 sequence (DNA): TGTGCCAGCAGCTTAGGCCCGCCGGGACTAGCGGGTAATGAGCAGTTCTTC. It is translated as CASSLGPPGLAGNEQFF. The chain recombines TRBV11-3 with TRBJ2-1; TRBD2 aligns across 12 bases. The germline V gene encodes CDR1 SGHNT and CDR2 YENEEA. The CDR3 has 17 residues. The V gene end was trimmed by 1 base and the J gene end by 7 bases; junction bases not matched to a gene: 8.

The chain carries TRBV2 and TRBJ2-5, with TRBD2 matching over 10 bases. Judging by the DNA end, TRBJ2-7 fits better; the J call may be wrong. This CDR3 region has 15 residues. The germline gives CDR1 SNHLY, CDR2 FYNNEI. The CDR3 loop is CASFRASGSQNEQYF. CDR3 coding DNA: TGTGCCAGCTTTCGGGCTAGCGGGAGTCAGAACGAGCAGTACTTC.